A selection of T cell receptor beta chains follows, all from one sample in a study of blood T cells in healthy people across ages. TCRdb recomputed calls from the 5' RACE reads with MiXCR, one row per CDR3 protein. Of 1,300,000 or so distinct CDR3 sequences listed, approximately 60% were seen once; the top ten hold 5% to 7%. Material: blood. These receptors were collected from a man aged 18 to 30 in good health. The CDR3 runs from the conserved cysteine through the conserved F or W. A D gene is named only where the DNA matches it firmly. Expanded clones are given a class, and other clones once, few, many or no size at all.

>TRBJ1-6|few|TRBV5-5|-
TGTGCCAGCAGCTTGAAGTGGGAACATTCCTATAATTCACCCCTCCACTTT
CASSLKWEHSYNSPLHF
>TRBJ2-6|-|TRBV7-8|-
TGTGCCAGCAGCTTAGAAGGGACAACTGGGGCCAACGTCCTGACTTTC
CASSLEGTTGANVLTF
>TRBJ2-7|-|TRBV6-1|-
TGTGCCAGCAGGCCACCGGGACTCTTCTACGAGCAGTACTTC
CASRPPGLFYEQYF
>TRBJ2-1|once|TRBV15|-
TGTGCCACCAAAACACAGGGATATGGGATGAATGAGCAGTTCTTC
CATKTQGYGMNEQFF
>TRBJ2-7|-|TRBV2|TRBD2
TGTGCCAGCACAAGCGGGGGGGACGAGCAGTACTTC
CASTSGGDEQYF
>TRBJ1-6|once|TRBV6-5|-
TGTGCCAGCAGTTCGCGGGGCCTCCCTTCTGAACCCCTCCACTTT
CASSSRGLPSEPLHF
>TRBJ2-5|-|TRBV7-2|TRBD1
TGTGCCAGCAGCTCGCACGGTTTCCAGGGGGCTTCGGAAGAGACCCAGTACTTC
CASSSHGFQGASEETQYF
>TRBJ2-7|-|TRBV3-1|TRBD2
TGTGCCAGCAGCCAGGGACTAGCGAACAATGAGCAGTACTTC
CASSQGLANNEQYF
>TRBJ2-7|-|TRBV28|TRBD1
TGTGCCAGCAGTTTAATGGACAGGGGAACCTACGAGCAGTACTTC
CASSLMDRGTYEQYF
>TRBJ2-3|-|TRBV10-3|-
TGTGCCATCAGTGAGTCACTCCCTCCCACAGATACGCAGTATTTT
CAISESLPPTDTQYF
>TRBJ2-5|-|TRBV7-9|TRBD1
TGTGCCAGCAGCGTTACCACCGGGACAGGGAAGGGAACGGAGTACTTC
CASSVTTGTGKGTEYF
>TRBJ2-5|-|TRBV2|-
TGTGCCAGCAGTGAAGCTCTAGAGGTGAAGACCCAGTACTTC
CASSEALEVKTQYF
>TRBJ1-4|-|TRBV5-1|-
TGCGCCAGCAGCGTGGACAGAGCAACTAATGAAAAACTGTTTTTT
CASSVDRATNEKLFF
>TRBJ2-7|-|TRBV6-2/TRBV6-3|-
TGTGCCAGCAGTTACTACCGGGACGACCAGTACTTC
CASSYYRDDQYF
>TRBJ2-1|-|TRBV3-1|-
TGTGCCAGCAGCCAAGGATGGGGGTTCGCCAGGGGAAGTATATTGGAGCAGTTCTTC
CASSQGWGFARGSILEQFF
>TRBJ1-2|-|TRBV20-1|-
TGCAGTGCTAGATATGCAGGGAGCTATGGCTACACCTTC
CSARYAGSYGYTF
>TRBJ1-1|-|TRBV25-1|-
TGTGCCAGCAGTGGAGTTTGGGGGCACACTGAAGCTTTCTTT
CASSGVWGHTEAFF
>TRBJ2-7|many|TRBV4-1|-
TGCGCCAGCAGCCAAGGGGACGGATCCTACGAGCAGTACTTC
CASSQGDGSYEQYF
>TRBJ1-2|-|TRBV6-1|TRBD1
TGTGCCAGCAGTGAGGCTTATGTTGGGACAGGGGCGGGCTACACCTTC
CASSEAYVGTGAGYTF
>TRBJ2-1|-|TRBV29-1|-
TGCAGCGTTGAAGGGACAGCTACAAAGGAGGATGAGCAGTTCTTC
CSVEGTATKEDEQFF
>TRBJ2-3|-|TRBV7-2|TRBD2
TGTGCCAGCAGCTTCCGGGGGGGCCGAGGAGATACGCAGTATTTT
CASSFRGGRGDTQYF
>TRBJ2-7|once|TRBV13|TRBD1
TGTGCCAGCAGCCCGACAGGGACAGCTATCTACGAGCAGTACTTC
CASSPTGTAIYEQYF
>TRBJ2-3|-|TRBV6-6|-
TGTGCCAGCGGGCTTGCGGGGGCCGATCTTAGCACAGATACGCAGTATTTT
CASGLAGADLSTDTQYF
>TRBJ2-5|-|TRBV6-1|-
TGTGCCAGCAGTGAAAGAATGGAGACCCAGTACTTC
CASSERMETQYF
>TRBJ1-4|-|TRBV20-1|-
TGCAGTGCAACTCCACCAGGGCGCGAAAAACTGTTTTTT
CSATPPGREKLFF
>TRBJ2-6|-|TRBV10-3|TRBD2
TGTGCCATCAGTGGGGGGGGAATCTCTGGGGCCAACGTCCTGACTTTC
CAISGGGISGANVLTF
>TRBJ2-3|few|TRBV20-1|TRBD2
TGCAGTGCTAGGGCGGGGGTTGCAGATACGCAGTATTTT
CSARAGVADTQYF
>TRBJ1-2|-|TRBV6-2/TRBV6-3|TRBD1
TGTGCCAGCAGCAGCGCAAGGGACAGCCACTATGGCTACACCTTC
CASSSARDSHYGYTF
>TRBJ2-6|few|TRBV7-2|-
TGTGCCAGCACCAGAGCGGTCTCTGGGGCCAACGTCCTGACTTTC
CASTRAVSGANVLTF
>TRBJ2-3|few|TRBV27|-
TGTGCCAGCAGTTTATCCCTGCTAGATACGCAGTATTTT
CASSLSLLDTQYF
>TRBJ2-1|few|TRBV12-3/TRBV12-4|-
TGTGCCAGCAGTTACCCGGGGCAGGGGAGGAATGAGCAGTTCTTC
CASSYPGQGRNEQFF
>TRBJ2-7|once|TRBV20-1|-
TGCAGTGCTAGAGATGTAACCTTTCTCGACGAGCAGTACTTC
CSARDVTFLDEQYF
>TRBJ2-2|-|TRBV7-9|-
TGTGCCAGCAGCTCCCGACTGCTTACGAACACCGGGGAGCTGTTTTTT
CASSSRLLTNTGELFF
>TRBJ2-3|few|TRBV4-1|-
TGCGCCAGCAGAGCCTTAGGGGGAAGCACAGATACGCAGTATTTT
CASRALGGSTDTQYF
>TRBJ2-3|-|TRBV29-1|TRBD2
TGCAGCGTTGAAGGGACTAGCGACACAGATACGCAGTATTTT
CSVEGTSDTDTQYF
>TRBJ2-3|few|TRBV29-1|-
TGCAGCGTTGAATGGGTGAGGGTGGCAGATACGCAGTATTTT
CSVEWVRVADTQYF
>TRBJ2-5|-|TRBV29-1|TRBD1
TGCAGCGCCGCGACAGGGGGTGAGCAGTACTTC
CSAATGGEQYF
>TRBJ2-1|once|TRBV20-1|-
TGCAGTGCTAGAGATCGGCGTGTCGGGTTTTACAATGAGCAGTTCTTC
CSARDRRVGFYNEQFF
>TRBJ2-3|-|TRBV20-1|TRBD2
TGCAGTGCTGGACTAGCGGGAGTCACAGATACGCAGTATTTT
CSAGLAGVTDTQYF
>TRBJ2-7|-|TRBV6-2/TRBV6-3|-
TGTGCCAGCAGTCATTCTGGACAGTACGAGCAGTACTTC
CASSHSGQYEQYF
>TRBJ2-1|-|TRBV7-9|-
TGTGCCAGCACCAAGGGCCTACAGGGTGGGGAGCAGTTCTTC
CASTKGLQGGEQFF
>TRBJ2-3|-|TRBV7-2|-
TGTGCCGGCAGCTTAGCCCGAGGCGCAGATACGCAGTATTTT
CAGSLARGADTQYF
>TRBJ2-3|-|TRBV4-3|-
TGCGCCAGCAGCCTACGGGTGGGGTGGGCCGAGGCAGATACGCAGTATTTT
CASSLRVGWAEADTQYF
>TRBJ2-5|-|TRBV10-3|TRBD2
TGTGCCATCAACCTAGCGGGAGGGCCCCAAGAGACCCAGTACTTC
CAINLAGGPQETQYF
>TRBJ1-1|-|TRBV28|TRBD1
TGTGCCAGCAACCGACAGGGTTTGTCTGAAGCTTTCTTT
CASNRQGLSEAFF
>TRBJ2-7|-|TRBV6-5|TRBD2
TGTGCCAGCAGTTACTCGACTAGCGGGACCAATGAGCAGTACTTC
CASSYSTSGTNEQYF
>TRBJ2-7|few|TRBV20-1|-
TGCAGTGCTAGAGATCAGCGGAGGGGGGCCAGCTCCTACGAGCAGTACTTC
CSARDQRRGASSYEQYF
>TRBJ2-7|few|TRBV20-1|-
TGCAGTGCCGCGACAGTCGCATCCTACGAGCAGTACTTC
CSAATVASYEQYF
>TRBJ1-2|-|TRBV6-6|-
TGTGCCAGCAGTTACCACAGGACGGCAGGGGACTATGGCTACACCTTC
CASSYHRTAGDYGYTF
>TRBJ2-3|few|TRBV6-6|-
TGTGCCAGCAGTTACCTCTCAGATACGCAGTATTTT
CASSYLSDTQYF
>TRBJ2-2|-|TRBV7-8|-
TGTGCCAGCAGCTTCACTCAGGGAGGTCTTGGCACCGGGGAGCTGTTTTTT
CASSFTQGGLGTGELFF
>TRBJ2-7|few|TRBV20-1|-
TGCAGTGCCGACGATAGACAGACCTACGAGCAGTACTTC
CSADDRQTYEQYF
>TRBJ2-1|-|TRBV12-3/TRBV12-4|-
TGTGCCAGCAGCCGACCGGGCACCTTACGTGAGCAGTTCTTC
CASSRPGTLREQFF